Below, 26 T cell receptor beta chains from the same sample are listed, as sequenced in a study of glioma-infiltrating T cells after dendritic cell vaccination. Measured with immunoSEQ multiplex PCR; TCRdb has only the in-frame clones, and not every one. The sample has about 96,000 clones, 75% to 85% seen once. The sample here was blood, taken before dendritic cell vaccination. The origin of the receptors is a human donor with glioblastoma.

V is TRBV6-4 and J is TRBJ2-2, with 7 positions matching TRBD1. The CDR3 is made up of 14 amino acids. From germline, CDR1 is MRHNA and CDR2 SNTAGT. V dropped 6 bases and J dropped 0; count of bases not matched to a gene: 1. The CDR3 loop is CASSGTANTGELFF. In DNA form, the CDR3 reads TGTGCCAGCAGCGGGACAGCGAACACCGGGGAGCTGTTTTTT.

The CDR3 region is CASSLAAGGGYTF. The CDR3 DNA reads TGCGCCAGCAGCTTGGCGGCAGGGGGTGGCTACACCTTC. This chain joins TRBV5-1 and TRBJ1-2; 7 positions agree with TRBD1. From germline, CDR1 is SGHRS and CDR2 YFSETQ. V was pared by 0 bases and J by 7 bases, with 3 bases of the junction left unmatched. This CDR3 is built from 13 residues.

This clone came up many times. The chain links TRBV10-3 to TRBJ2-5; D is ambiguous. The CDR3 length is 13 residues. The germline V and J ends were trimmed by 1 base and 4 bases, with 7 bases remaining between them. The germline V gene has CDR1 ENHRY and CDR2 SYGVKD. This CDR3 reads CAISEFEAETQYF. The CDR3 DNA is TGTGCCATCAGTGAGTTCGAGGCAGAGACCCAGTACTTC.

The table lists this clone with a count of one. J is TRBJ2-5 and V is TRBV9, with 7 bases identical to TRBD1. The J call may be wrong; the DNA end is better matched by TRBJ2-7. In germline, CDR1 is SGDLS, CDR2 YYNGEE. The CDR3 runs 15 residues. The CDR3 here is CASSPYHRGSYEQYF. The DNA of the CDR3 is TGTGCCAGCAGCCCCTATCACAGGGGCTCCTACGAGCAGTACTTC.

V gene TRBV29-1 combines with J gene TRBJ1-5, with D uncertain. The length of the CDR3 is 17 residues. V gave up 7 bases and J gave up 3 bases, with 25 bases separating them. The V gene's germline CDR1 is SQVTM and CDR2 ANQGSEA. The DNA of the CDR3 is TGCAGCGCCCCCCCCCGGATCGTTGAGCTAGACAATCAGCCCCAGCATTTT. Translated: CSAPPRIVELDNQPQHF.

V is TRBV18 and J is TRBJ1-2; TRBD1 might be the D (6 bases). V shed 2 bases and J shed 5 bases, with 18 bases lying between them. This CDR3 spans 16 amino acids. Germline CDR1 KGHSH, CDR2 LQKENI. The CDR3 DNA is TGTGCCAGCTCACCAAAGGGGGGGTCCCGCAATTATGGCTACACCTTC. It is translated as CASSPKGGSRNYGYTF.

The chain combines TRBV9 with TRBJ1-2; 8 nucleotides align to TRBD1. The CDR3 has 13 residues. Germline loops: CDR1 SGDLS, CDR2 YYNGEE. V lost 5 bases and J lost 13; bases outside the gene matches: 13. CDR3 region: CASRVADRGKTTF. The CDR3 coding sequence is TGTGCCAGCAGGGTCGCTGACAGGGGAAAAACCACCTTC.

The chain has TRBV4-1 and TRBJ1-1; no reliable D call. The CDR3 extends over 15 amino acids. Trimming took 1 base from V and 0 from J, leaving 9 bases between them. Germline-derived CDR1 and CDR2 are MGHRA and YSYEKL. In nucleotides, the CDR3 is TGCGCCAGCAGCCAAGGCGGGTCAATGAACACTGAAGCTTTCTTT. Translation: CASSQGGSMNTEAFF.

This chain joins TRBV7-9 and TRBJ2-7; 7 bases align to TRBD2. With V trimmed by 5 bases and J by 3 bases, 10 bases remained unmatched. This CDR3 is 15 amino acids long. CDR1 is SEHNR, CDR2 FQNEAQ, per germline (reference sequence). The CDR3 sequence: CASSRSSGSIYEQYF. CDR3 bases: TGTGCCAGCAGCCGTTCTAGCGGATCTATCTACGAGCAGTACTTC.

V usage is TRBV5-1 and J usage is TRBJ2-3; 12 bases agree with TRBD2. Germline lookup yields CDR1 SGHRS and CDR2 YFSETQ. J lost 4 bases, V lost 3 bases, and 6 bases had no gene match. CDR3 length: 16 residues. CDR3 region: CASSSLAGGGADTQYF. In DNA form, the CDR3 reads TGCGCCAGCAGCTCCCTAGCGGGAGGGGGGGCAGATACGCAGTATTTT.

CDR3 DNA: TGTGCCAGCAGCCACACCGGGACAGGGATCCACGAGCAGTACTTC. Protein product: CASSHTGTGIHEQYF. The chain uses TRBV5-5 and TRBJ2-7; 9 nucleotides match TRBD1. V was pared by 4 bases and J by 5 bases, with 10 bases of the junction left unmatched. CDR1 SGHKS and CDR2 YYEKEE come from the germline V gene (reference sequence). The CDR3 runs to 15 residues.

This clone was observed a few times. This sequence joins TRBV4-1 and TRBJ1-3, with 7 positions matching TRBD1. CDR3 length equals 15 residues. With V trimmed by 3 bases and J by 1 base, 3 bases remained unmatched. Germline CDR1 and CDR2: MGHRA and YSYEKL. CDR3 sequence reads: CASSQAGQSGNTIYF. The CDR3 DNA sequence: TGCGCCAGCAGCCAGGCGGGACAGTCTGGAAACACCATATATTTT.

The V and J genes are TRBV5-1 and TRBJ1-2; maybe TRBD1 (6 bases). Per germline, CDR1 SGHRS and CDR2 YFSETQ. The CDR3 spans 14 residues. Trimming stripped 9 bases from V and 8 bases from J, with 23 bases between. DNA for the CDR3: TGCGCCACCTCGGACGGGACACTCAATATGGGCTACACCTTC. Translating it yields CATSDGTLNMGYTF.

The chain employs TRBV29-1 and TRBJ2-3; possibly TRBD2 for D (5 bases). Germline CDR1 reads SQVTM; CDR2 reads ANQGSEA. This CDR3 region has 13 residues. Trimming left V 4 bases short and J 6 bases short, with 14 bases between. In DNA form, the CDR3 reads TGCAGCGTTGTATGGCGGGTACAGGATACGCAGTATTTT. This translates into CSVVWRVQDTQYF.

The chain recombines TRBV27 with TRBJ2-7; 7 bases match TRBD1. The junction had 14 bases not matched to a gene; V was cut back by 6 bases and J by 9 bases. This CDR3 is built from 14 residues. Looked up from germline, CDR1 is MNHEY and CDR2 is SMNVEV (reference sequence). The CDR3, as DNA: TGTGCCAGCAGGCCCCGGGACAGTCTTCGCGGGCAGTACTTC. It yields the protein CASRPRDSLRGQYF.

This clone has a handful of counts. The chain carries TRBV6-1 and TRBJ1-4; D is unclear. Between the trimmed V and J ends, which lost 6 bases and 3 bases, there was a span of 11 bases. From germline, CDR1 is MNHNS and CDR2 SASEGT. The CDR3 spans 14 residues. The CDR3 spells CASSAGLSNEKLFF. CDR3 nucleotides: TGTGCCAGCAGCGCAGGACTTTCTAATGAAAAACTGTTTTTT.

A few counts support this clone. V gene TRBV30 combines with J gene TRBJ1-4; D unresolved. CDR3 length equals 14 residues. The V and J ends lost 3 bases and 0 bases respectively, with 8 bases between them. Germline CDR1 reads GTSNPN; CDR2 reads SVGIG (reference sequence). The CDR3 protein is CAWSEEPTNEKLFF. The CDR3, as DNA: TGTGCCTGGAGCGAGGAACCAACTAATGAAAAACTGTTTTTT.

This clone was seen once. The chain employs TRBV28 and TRBJ2-3; TRBD2 agrees at 7 bases. Germline CDR1 and CDR2: MDHEN and SYDVKM. The junction had 14 bases not matched to a gene; V was cut back by 8 bases and J by 3 bases. This CDR3 comprises 16 residues. CDR3 sequence (DNA): TGTGCCAGCGCACGACCTAGCGGTCGGGGGACAGATACGCAGTATTTT. This codes for CASARPSGRGTDTQYF. The entire variable domain, with the rest obtained from reference TRBV28 and TRBJ2-3, is as follows: DVKVTQSSRYLVKRTGEKVFLECVQDMDHENMFWYRQDPGLGLRLIYFSYDVKMKEKGDIPEGYSVSREKKERFSLILESASTNQTSMYLCASARPSGRGTDTQYFGPGTRLTVL.

J is TRBJ2-2 and V is TRBV18; 9 bases line up with TRBD1. The V gene end was trimmed by 6 bases and the J gene end by 2 bases; junction bases not matched to a gene: 7. CDR1 KGHSH and CDR2 LQKENI come from the germline V gene. The CDR3 loop spans 16 amino acids. The CDR3 DNA sequence: TGTGCCAGCTCGGAACAGGGGGCGCATAACACCGGGGAGCTGTTTTTT. Amino acid sequence: CASSEQGAHNTGELFF.

The V call is TRBV7-9, the J call TRBJ1-2, with 9 bases aligning to TRBD1. V gave up 5 bases and J gave up 4 bases; unmatched junction bases: 2. CDR3 length: 13 residues. Germline V lookup: CDR1 SEHNR, CDR2 FQNEAQ (reference sequence). CDR3 amino acids: CASSATGGYGYTF. In DNA, the CDR3 is TGTGCCAGCAGCGCGACAGGGGGCTATGGCTACACCTTC.

The chain uses TRBV7-3 and TRBJ2-1; possibly TRBD2 for D (6 bases). In germline, CDR1 is SGHTA, CDR2 FQGTGA. Trimming took off 5 bases at V and 0 bases at J, with 11 bases between the two ends. The length of the CDR3 is 15 residues. For the CDR3, the DNA is TGTGCCAGCAGCCCCGGGGGAAGCTCCTACAATGAGCAGTTCTTC. This gives the protein CASSPGGSSYNEQFF. Looking up the rest from reference TRBV7-3 and TRBJ2-1 gives the full variable domain: GAGVSQTPSNKVTEKGKYVELRCDPISGHTALYWYRQSLGQGPEFLIYFQGTGAADDSGLPNDRFFAVRPEGSVSTLKIQRTERGDSAVYLCASSPGGSSYNEQFFGPGTRLTVL.

This clone was recorded a few times. This chain joins TRBV6-6 and TRBJ2-3; D ambiguous. Trimming cost V 5 bases and J 5 bases, with 11 bases left between them. The germline CDR1 and CDR2 sequences are MNHNY and SVGAGI (reference sequence). The CDR3 is 13 residues long. The CDR3 spells CASSTYSEDTQYF. The CDR3 coding sequence is TGTGCCAGCAGTACCTACAGTGAAGATACGCAGTATTTT.

The V and J genes are TRBV28 and TRBJ1-2; D remains ambiguous. V dropped 5 bases and J dropped 4 bases, with 8 bases sitting between them. CDR3 length equals 12 residues. Germline CDR1 and CDR2: MDHEN and SYDVKM. The CDR3 bases are TGTGCCAGCAGTCCCCGAGTCTATGGCTACACCTTC. Its translation: CASSPRVYGYTF.

This clone was picked up a small number of times. This sequence joins TRBV5-6 and TRBJ1-1; TRBD1 aligns across 9 bases. The V segment lost 4 bases and the J segment 0 bases; nucleotides outside the gene matches: 7. This CDR3 region has 16 residues. Per germline, CDR1 SGHDT and CDR2 YYEEEE. The CDR3 sequence is CASSLGTGYMNTEAFF. DNA of the CDR3: TGTGCCAGCAGCCTCGGGACAGGGTACATGAACACTGAAGCTTTCTTT. Using reference TRBV5-6 and TRBJ1-1 for the parts outside the CDR3, the full variable domain is DAGVTQSPTHLIKTRGQQVTLRCSPKSGHDTVSWYQQALGQGPQFIFQYYEEEERQRGNFPDRFSGHQFPNYSSELNVNALLLGDSALYLCASSLGTGYMNTEAFFGQGTRLTVV.

The CDR3 region has the DNA TGTGCCAGCAACCGCCGGAATTCACCCCTCCACTTT. Its protein is CASNRRNSPLHF. This chain joins TRBV6-6 and TRBJ1-6; D is ambiguous. CDR1 and CDR2 (germline): MNHNY, SVGAGI (reference sequence). The CDR3 covers 12 residues. Trimming left V 7 bases short and J 7 bases short, with 8 bases between.

The gene calls are TRBV25-1 and TRBJ2-7; tentatively, D is TRBD2 (5 bases). The CDR3 spans 13 residues. The V gene lost 6 bases and the J gene lost 4 bases, with 13 bases spanning the gap. Germline lookup yields CDR1 MGHDK and CDR2 SYGVNS. The CDR3 spells CASRPLGAYEQYF. In DNA, the CDR3 is TGTGCCAGCAGACCTTTGGGAGCGTACGAGCAGTACTTC.